The source of this T cell receptor beta chain is a study of cytomegalovirus exposure and HLA in healthy donors. Study results and limitations: From TCR beta sequences, most subjects' HLA-A and HLA-B alleles were reportedly predicted accurately. The likely explanation for a cluster of highly shared sequence variants was sequencing artifact. According to reports, the classifier identified cytomegalovirus status with high specificity and sensitivity. It was approximately 170 TCR beta chains that were listed as cytomegalovirus-associated.

CDR1 and CDR2 from the germline V gene are GTSNPN and SVGIG (reference sequence). CDR3 length equals 18 residues. Trimming took 0 bases from V and 0 from J, leaving 20 bases between them. Primers for the PCR totalled 60 Vbeta and 13 Jbeta. The repertoire was sequenced with immunoSEQ multiplex PCR; TCRdb's copy has only in-frame clones and lacks some. The sample gives roughly 110,000 clones, 81% of which show up once; around 2.3% is in the top ten. Note on this clone: Its antigen is unidentified.

The genes are TRBV30 and TRBJ1-1, with TRBD1 as a possible D gene (6 bases). The specimen sequenced was PBMCs. The clonotype originates from a man aged 30 to 39 in good health and CMV-seronegative. The CDR3 sequence: CAWSVPRRQGKMNTEAFF. Written as DNA, the CDR3 is TGTGCCTGGAGTGTACCGAGAAGGCAGGGGAAAATGAACACTGAAGCTTTCTTT.